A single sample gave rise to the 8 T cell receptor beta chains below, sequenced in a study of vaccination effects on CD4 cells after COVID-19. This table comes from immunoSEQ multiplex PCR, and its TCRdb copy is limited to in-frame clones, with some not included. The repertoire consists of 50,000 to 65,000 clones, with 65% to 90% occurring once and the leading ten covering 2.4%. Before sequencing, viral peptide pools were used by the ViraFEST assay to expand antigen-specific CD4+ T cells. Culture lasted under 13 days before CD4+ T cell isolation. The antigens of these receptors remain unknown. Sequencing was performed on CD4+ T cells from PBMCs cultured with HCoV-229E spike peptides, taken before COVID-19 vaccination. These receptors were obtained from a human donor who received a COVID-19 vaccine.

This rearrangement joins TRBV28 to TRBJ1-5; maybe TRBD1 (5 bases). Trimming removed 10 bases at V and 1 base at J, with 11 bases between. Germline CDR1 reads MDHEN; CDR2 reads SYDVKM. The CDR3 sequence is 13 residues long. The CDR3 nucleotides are TGTGCCATTACGCGGGACAGCAATCAGCCCCAGCATTTT. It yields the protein CAITRDSNQPQHF.

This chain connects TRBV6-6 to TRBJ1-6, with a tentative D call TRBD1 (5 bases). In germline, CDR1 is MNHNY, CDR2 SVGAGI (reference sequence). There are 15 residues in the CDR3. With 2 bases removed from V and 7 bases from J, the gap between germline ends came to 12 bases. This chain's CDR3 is CASSYGSRENSPLHF. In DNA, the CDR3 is TGTGCCAGCAGTTACGGTTCCAGGGAGAATTCACCCCTCCACTTT.

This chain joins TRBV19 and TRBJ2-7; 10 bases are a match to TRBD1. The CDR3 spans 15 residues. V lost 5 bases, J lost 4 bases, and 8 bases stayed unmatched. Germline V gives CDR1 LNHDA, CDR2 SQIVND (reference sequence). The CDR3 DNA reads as TGTGCCAGTAGTGCGGGGACAGGGGAAAAATACGAGCAGTACGTC. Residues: CASSAGTGEKYEQYV.

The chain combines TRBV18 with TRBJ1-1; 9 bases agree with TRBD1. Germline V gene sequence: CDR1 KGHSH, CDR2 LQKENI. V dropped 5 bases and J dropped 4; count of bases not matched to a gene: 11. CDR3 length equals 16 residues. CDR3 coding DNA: TGTGCCAGCTCAACGGAGAACAGGGGGCCCGTCACTGAAGCTTTCTTT. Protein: CASSTENRGPVTEAFF. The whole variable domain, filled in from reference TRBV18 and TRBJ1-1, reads NAGVMQNPRHLVRRRGQEARLRCSPMKGHSHVYWYRQLPEEGLKFMVYLQKENIIDESGMPKERFSAEFPKEGPSILRIQQVVRGDSAAYFCASSTENRGPVTEAFFGQGTRLTVV.

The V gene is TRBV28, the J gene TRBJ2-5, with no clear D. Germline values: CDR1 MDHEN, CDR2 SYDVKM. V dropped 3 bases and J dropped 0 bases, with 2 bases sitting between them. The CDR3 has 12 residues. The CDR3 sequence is CASSLYQETQYF. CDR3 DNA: TGTGCCAGCAGTTTGTACCAAGAGACCCAGTACTTC.

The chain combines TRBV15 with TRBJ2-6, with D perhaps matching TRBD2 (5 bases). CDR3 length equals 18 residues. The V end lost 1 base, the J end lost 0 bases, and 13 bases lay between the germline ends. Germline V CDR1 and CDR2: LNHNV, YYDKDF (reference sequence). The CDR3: CATSRGGPTRSGANVLTF. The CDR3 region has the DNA TGTGCCACCAGCAGAGGCGGGCCAACGCGCTCTGGGGCCAACGTCCTGACTTTC.

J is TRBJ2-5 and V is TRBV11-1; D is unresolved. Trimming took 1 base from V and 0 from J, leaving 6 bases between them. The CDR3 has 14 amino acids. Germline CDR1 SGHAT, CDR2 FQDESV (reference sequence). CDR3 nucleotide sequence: TGTGCCAGCAGCTTAGTAGGCCACCAAGAGACCCAGTACTTC. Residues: CASSLVGHQETQYF.

The CDR3 DNA reads as TGTGCCAGTGAGGGCAGGGGCGGAATAATGAACACTGAAGCTTTCTTT. As protein: CASEGRGGIMNTEAFF. The V and J genes are TRBV19 and TRBJ1-1; D is perhaps TRBD1 (6 bases). CDR1 LNHDA and CDR2 SQIVND come from the germline V gene (reference sequence). CDR3 length: 16 residues. V was pared by 8 bases and J by 0 bases, with 19 bases between.